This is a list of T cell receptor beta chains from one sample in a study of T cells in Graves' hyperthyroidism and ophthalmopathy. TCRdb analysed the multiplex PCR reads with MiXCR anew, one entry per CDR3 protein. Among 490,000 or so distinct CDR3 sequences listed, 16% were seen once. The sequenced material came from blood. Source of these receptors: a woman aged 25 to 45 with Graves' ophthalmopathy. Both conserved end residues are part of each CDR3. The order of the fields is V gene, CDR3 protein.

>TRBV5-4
CASSLGRLAGTDTQYF
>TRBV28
CAAIGDWNTEAFF
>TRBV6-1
CASSWSKNTEAFF
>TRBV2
CASTGDVGNEQFF
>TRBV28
CASSQGGRYNEQFF
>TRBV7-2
CASSLYRGDEGYTF
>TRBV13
CASSLRAGVRETQYF
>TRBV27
CASKDRFITEAFF
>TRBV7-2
CASSFGSWNEQFF
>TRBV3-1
CASSQVWGVAEAFF
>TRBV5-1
CASSSSTVLASHEQYF
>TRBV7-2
CASSLDHRGRSGRANEQFF
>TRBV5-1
CASSSSSGLSYNEQFF